This T cell receptor (beta chain) was sequenced in a study of blood T cell repertoires in COVID-19. Using immunoSEQ multiplex PCR, the repertoire was profiled, and TCRdb retains in-frame clones only, with some absent. The sample yields 150,000 to 200,000 clones, less than 90% seen once. The CDR3 contains 13 residues. Germline V lookup: CDR1 SGHKS, CDR2 YYEKEE (reference sequence). V lost 3 bases and J lost 5, with 11 bases in between. The source is a woman between 65 and 79 years old with COVID-19, enrolled during active disease. The sample was peripheral blood. The V call is TRBV5-5, the J call TRBJ1-2; perhaps TRBD1 as D (6 bases). This chain's CDR3 is CASSWTAGYGYTF. In DNA, the CDR3 is TGTGCCAGCAGCTGGACAGCGGGGTATGGCTACACCTTC.